This entry lists 3 T cell receptor beta chains sequenced from one sample in a study of molecular identifiers for immune sequencing clone quantification. TCRdb re-called the PCR reads through MiXCR, storing one row per CDR3 protein. The sample carries 490,000 or so distinct CDR3 sequences, about 25% recorded once. Sequencing was done on a sample of naive CD8+ T cells from blood, with Jurkat cell RNA spiked in. Indicated subset: FACS-sorted CD8+CD4-CCR7+CD45RA+ naive T cells. The receptors shown here come from a human donor in good health. Some libraries in this study had Jurkat cell RNA spiked in.

The J gene is TRBJ2-7, the V gene TRBV25-1, with D hard to call. V lost 5 bases to trimming and J lost 5 bases, with 13 bases between them. This CDR3 contains 13 residues. Per germline, CDR1 MGHDK and CDR2 SYGVNS. The CDR3 spells CASSSQTPNEQYF. The CDR3 DNA follows: TGTGCCAGCAGTTCCCAGACCCCGAACGAGCAGTACTTC.

Many counts were recorded for this clonotype. The chain has TRBV30 and TRBJ2-7; the D call may be TRBD1 or TRBD2 (5 bases each). The germline gives CDR1 GTSNPN, CDR2 SVGIG (reference sequence). The CDR3 is made up of 14 amino acids. V gave up 0 bases and J gave up 2 bases, with 11 bases separating them. In DNA, the CDR3 is TGTGCCTGGAGTGTCGGGCAGGGACCCTACGAGCAGTACTTC. Residues: CAWSVGQGPYEQYF.

This clonotype was observed a handful of times. The chain couples TRBV4-2 to TRBJ2-7; the match to TRBD1 covers 9 bases. Germline CDR1 LGHNA, CDR2 YNFKEQ. Germline trimming cut 4 bases from V and 2 bases from J; bases unmatched to any gene: 12. The CDR3 loop spans 17 amino acids. The CDR3 is CASSLNDQDRGAYEQYF. The CDR3 DNA reads as TGTGCCAGCAGCCTAAACGACCAGGACAGGGGCGCCTACGAGCAGTACTTC.